The present TCR beta chain was sequenced within a study of cytomegalovirus exposure and HLA in healthy donors. This clone appeared a few times. Its antigen is as yet unknown. V lost 2 bases and J 6 bases, leaving 11 bases between the germline ends. The CDR3 consists of 13 residues. The germline V gene has CDR1 SGDLS and CDR2 YYNGEE. Study-wide findings and caveats: In an earlier analysis, productive rearrangement rates for most beta V segments clustered near 87% or 30%.

PCR involved 60 Vbeta and 13 Jbeta primers. Here immunoSEQ multiplex PCR was the method, and the copy in TCRdb shows in-frame clones only, minus some. The profile covers 130,000 or so clones, with around 86% appearing a single time and less than 2.5% taken by the ten largest. Everyone who donated was a healthy bone marrow donor. At sampling all donors were nominally healthy, likely with unrecorded immune exposures. Sequences were obtained from PBMCs. The genes are TRBV9 and TRBJ1-1, with D perhaps TRBD1 (6 bases). The origin of this receptor is a middle-aged woman in good health and CMV-seronegative. Written as DNA, the CDR3 is TGTGCCAGCAGCGTTTCCGGACAGTCTGAAGCTTTCTTT. Protein product: CASSVSGQSEAFF.